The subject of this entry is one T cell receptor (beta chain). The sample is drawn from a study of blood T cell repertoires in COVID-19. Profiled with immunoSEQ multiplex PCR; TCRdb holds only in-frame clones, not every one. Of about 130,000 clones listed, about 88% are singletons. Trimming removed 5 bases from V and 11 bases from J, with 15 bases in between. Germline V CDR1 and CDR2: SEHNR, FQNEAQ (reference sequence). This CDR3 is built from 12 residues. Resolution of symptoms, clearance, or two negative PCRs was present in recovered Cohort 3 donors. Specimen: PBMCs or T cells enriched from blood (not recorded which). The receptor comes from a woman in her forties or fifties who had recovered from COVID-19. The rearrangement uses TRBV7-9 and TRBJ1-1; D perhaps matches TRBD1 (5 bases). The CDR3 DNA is TGTGCCAGCAGCCCCGACGGGGGAAAGGCTTTCTTT. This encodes CASSPDGGKAFF.